This T cell receptor (beta chain) was recovered during a study of blood T cells in healthy people across ages. About the research overall: Template switching picked up about one barcoded beta molecule for each two T cells.

To note about this clonotype: Its cognate antigen is unknown.

Primed by a sample-barcoded 5' primer and a J-beta primer mix, a second PCR proceeded for 7 to 11 cycles. Researchers report that a template-switch adaptor with 12 random nucleotides tagged each cDNA molecule. TCRdb called the 5' RACE reads again in MiXCR, with one record for every CDR3 protein. This sample has some 1.8 million distinct CDR3 sequences, with 39% found just once. PBMCs, at least 6.5 million per sample, were isolated. Overall study results and limits: The study found more naive CD4+ cells and higher diversity in long-lived than aged donors.

Deletions cut 5 bases from V and 3 bases from J, with 19 bases between. Germline lookup yields CDR1 MNHEY and CDR2 SMNVEV (reference sequence). CDR3 length: 16 amino acids. The sequence was obtained from a human donor in good health. Specimen: blood. V and J are TRBV27 and TRBJ1-2; D gene uncertain. CDR3 amino acids: CASSLLGASGYYGYTF. The DNA of the CDR3 is TGTGCCAGCAGTCTCCTCGGAGCCAGTGGCTACTATGGCTACACCTTC.